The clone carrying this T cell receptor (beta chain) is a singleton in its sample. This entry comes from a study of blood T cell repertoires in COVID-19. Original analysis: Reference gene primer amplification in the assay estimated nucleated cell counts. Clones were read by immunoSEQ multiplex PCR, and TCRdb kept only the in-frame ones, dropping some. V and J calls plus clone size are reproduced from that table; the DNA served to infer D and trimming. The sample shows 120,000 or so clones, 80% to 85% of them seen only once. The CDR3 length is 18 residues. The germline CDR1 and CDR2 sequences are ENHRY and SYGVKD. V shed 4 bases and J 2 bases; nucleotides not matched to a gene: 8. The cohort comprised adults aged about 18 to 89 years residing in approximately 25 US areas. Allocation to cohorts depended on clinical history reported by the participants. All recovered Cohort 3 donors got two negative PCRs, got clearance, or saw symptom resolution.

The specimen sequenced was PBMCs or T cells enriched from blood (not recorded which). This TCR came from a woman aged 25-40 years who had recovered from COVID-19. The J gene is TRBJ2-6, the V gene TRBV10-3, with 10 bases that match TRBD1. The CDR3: CAISGGQGMFAGANVLTF. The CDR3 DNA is TGTGCCATCAGTGGGGGACAGGGGATGTTCGCTGGGGCCAACGTCCTGACTTTC.